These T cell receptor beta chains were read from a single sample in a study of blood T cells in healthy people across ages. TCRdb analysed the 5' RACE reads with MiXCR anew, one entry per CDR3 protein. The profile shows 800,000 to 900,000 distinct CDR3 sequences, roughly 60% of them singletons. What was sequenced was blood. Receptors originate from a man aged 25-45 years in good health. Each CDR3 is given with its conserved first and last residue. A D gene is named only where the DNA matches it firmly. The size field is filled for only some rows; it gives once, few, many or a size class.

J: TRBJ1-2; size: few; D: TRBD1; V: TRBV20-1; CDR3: CSAQGQAHYGYTF; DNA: TGCAGTGCCCAGGGACAGGCTCACTATGGCTACACCTTC
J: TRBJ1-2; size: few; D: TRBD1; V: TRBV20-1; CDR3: CSAAGTGIRGYTF; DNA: TGCAGTGCCGCCGGGACAGGGATTCGTGGCTACACCTTC
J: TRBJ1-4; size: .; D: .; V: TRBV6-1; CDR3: CASRKPQATNEKLFF; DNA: TGTGCCAGCAGGAAGCCACAGGCAACTAATGAAAAACTGTTTTTT
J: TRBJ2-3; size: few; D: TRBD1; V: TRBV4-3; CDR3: CASSQAWTGTTDTQYF; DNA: TGCGCCAGCAGCCAAGCGTGGACAGGGACCACAGATACGCAGTATTTT
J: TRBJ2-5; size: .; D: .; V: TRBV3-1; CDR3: CASMSEGETQYF; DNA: TGTGCCAGTATGAGTGAGGGAGAGACCCAGTACTTC
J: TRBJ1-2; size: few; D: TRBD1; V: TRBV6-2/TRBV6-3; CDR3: CASSTESYPGGLSYGYTF; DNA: TGTGCCAGCAGTACGGAGTCCTACCCAGGGGGGCTGAGCTATGGCTACACCTTC
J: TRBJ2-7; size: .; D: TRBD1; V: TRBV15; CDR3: CATSRVETGAPEQYF; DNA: TGTGCCACCAGCAGAGTCGAGACAGGGGCACCCGAGCAGTACTTC
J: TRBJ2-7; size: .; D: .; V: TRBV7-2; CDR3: CASSLASGDFLNEEQYF; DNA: TGTGCCAGCAGCTTAGCCTCGGGGGACTTCCTAAATGAGGAGCAGTACTTC
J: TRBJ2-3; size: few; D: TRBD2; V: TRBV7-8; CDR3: CASSKTPGLARSTDTQYF; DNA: TGTGCCAGCAGCAAAACCCCGGGACTAGCGAGAAGCACAGATACGCAGTATTTT
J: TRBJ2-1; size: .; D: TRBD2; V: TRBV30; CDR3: CAWTAGTSGYNEQFF; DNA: TGTGCCTGGACAGCCGGGACTAGCGGCTACAATGAGCAGTTCTTC
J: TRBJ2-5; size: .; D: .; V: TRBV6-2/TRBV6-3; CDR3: CASSYGRLQETQYF; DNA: TGTGCCAGCAGTTACGGGCGTCTACAAGAGACCCAGTACTTC
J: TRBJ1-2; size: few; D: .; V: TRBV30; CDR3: CAWSAEGVYGYTF; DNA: TGTGCCTGGAGTGCCGAGGGCGTCTATGGCTACACCTTC
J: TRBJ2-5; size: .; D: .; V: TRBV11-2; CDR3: CASSYVAAQETQYF; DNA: TGTGCCAGCAGCTACGTCGCAGCACAAGAGACCCAGTACTTC
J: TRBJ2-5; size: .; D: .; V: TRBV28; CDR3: CASRPFGRVETQYF; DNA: TGTGCCAGCAGACCCTTCGGCAGGGTAGAGACCCAGTACTTC
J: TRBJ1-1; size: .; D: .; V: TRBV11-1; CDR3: CASSPIMLNTEAFF; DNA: TGTGCCAGCAGCCCAATCATGTTGAACACTGAAGCTTTCTTT
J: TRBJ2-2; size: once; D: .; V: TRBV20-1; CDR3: CSARPTNTGELFF; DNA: TGCAGTGCTAGGCCAACGAACACCGGAGAGCTGTTTTTT
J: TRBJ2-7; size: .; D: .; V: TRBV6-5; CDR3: CASSYSPGGTYEQYF; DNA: TGTGCCAGCAGTTACTCCCCCGGGGGAACCTACGAGCAGTACTTC
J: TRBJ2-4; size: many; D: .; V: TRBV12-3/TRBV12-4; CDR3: CATLPSDKNIQYF; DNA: TGTGCCACCCTCCCCTCAGACAAAAACATTCAGTACTTC
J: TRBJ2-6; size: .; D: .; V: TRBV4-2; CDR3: CAGSQERVVRGVSGANVLTF; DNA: TGTGCCGGCAGCCAAGAGCGGGTAGTGAGGGGGGTCTCAGGGGCCAACGTCCTGACTTTC
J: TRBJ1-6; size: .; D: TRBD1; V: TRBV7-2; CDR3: CASSARQGFNSPLHF; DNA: TGTGCCAGCAGCGCCCGACAGGGTTTTAACTCACCCCTCCACTTT
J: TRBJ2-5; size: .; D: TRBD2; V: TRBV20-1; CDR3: CSALAGAPETQYF; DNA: TGCAGTGCTCTAGCGGGGGCCCCAGAGACCCAGTACTTC
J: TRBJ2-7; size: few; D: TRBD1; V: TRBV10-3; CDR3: CAISESIGSGQGVSSYEQYF; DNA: TGTGCCATCAGTGAGTCGATCGGGAGCGGACAGGGGGTATCCTCCTACGAGCAGTACTTC
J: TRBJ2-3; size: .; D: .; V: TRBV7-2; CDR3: CASSLAGSTDMQYF; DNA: TGTGCCAGCAGCTTAGCGGGCTCCACAGATATGCAGTATTTT
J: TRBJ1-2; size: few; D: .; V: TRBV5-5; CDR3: CASSLGGRVVYGYTF; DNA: TGTGCCAGCAGCTTGGGAGGCAGGGTTGTCTATGGCTACACCTTC
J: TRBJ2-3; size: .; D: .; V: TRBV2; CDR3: CASRTRLGDTQYF; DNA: TGTGCCAGCAGGACACGGCTTGGGGATACGCAGTATTTT
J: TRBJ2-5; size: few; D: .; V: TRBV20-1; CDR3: CSASGAGQETQYF; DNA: TGCAGTGCTAGTGGGGCAGGGCAGGAGACCCAGTACTTC
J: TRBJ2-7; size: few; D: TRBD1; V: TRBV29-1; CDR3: CSVEDRQGAHYEQYF; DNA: TGCAGTGTTGAAGATCGTCAGGGGGCGCATTACGAGCAGTACTTC
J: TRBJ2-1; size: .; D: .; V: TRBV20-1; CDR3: CSATPTDDNEQFF; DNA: TGCAGTGCTACCCCGACAGATGACAATGAGCAGTTCTTC
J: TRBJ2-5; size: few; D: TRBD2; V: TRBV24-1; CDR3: CATSETGGQETQYF; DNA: TGTGCCACCAGTGAGACGGGGGGTCAAGAGACCCAGTACTTC
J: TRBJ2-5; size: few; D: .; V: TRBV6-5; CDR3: CASSYRLSGSQYF; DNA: TGTGCCAGCAGTTACCGACTCTCCGGTTCCCAGTACTTC
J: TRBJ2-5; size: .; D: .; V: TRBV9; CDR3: CTSSVGEGETQYF; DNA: TGTACCAGCAGCGTAGGCGAGGGGGAGACCCAGTACTTC
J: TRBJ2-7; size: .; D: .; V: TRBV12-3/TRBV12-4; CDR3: CASSFGVLIGYEQYF; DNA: TGTGCCAGCAGTTTTGGGGTCCTCATCGGATACGAGCAGTACTTC
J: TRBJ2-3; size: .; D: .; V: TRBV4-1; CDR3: CASSQLGVSDTQYF; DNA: TGCGCCAGCAGCCAGTTGGGGGTCTCAGATACGCAGTATTTT
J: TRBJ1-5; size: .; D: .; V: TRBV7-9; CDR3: CASSSETTGGNQPQHF; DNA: TGTGCCAGCAGCTCGGAGACCACAGGCGGCAATCAGCCCCAGCATTTT
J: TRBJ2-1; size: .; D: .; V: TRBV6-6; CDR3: CASSYGQSSYNEQFF; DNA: TGTGCCAGCAGTTACGGTCAAAGCTCCTACAATGAGCAGTTCTTC
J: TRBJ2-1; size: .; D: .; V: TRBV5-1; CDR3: CASSLGDFNNEQFF; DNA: TGCGCCAGCAGCTTAGGCGACTTCAACAATGAGCAGTTCTTC
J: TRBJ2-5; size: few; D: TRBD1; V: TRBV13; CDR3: CASSWTGAPQETQYF; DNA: TGTGCCAGCAGCTGGACAGGGGCGCCGCAAGAGACCCAGTACTTC
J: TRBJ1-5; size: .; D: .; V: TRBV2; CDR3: CASSDSLWGVSNQPQHF; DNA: TGTGCCAGCAGTGACTCCTTGTGGGGCGTCAGCAATCAGCCCCAGCATTTT
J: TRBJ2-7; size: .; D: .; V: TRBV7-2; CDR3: CASGRTATYEQYF; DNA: TGTGCCAGCGGAAGGACAGCGACCTACGAGCAGTACTTC
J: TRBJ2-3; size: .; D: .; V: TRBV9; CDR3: CASSEALWGDPTDTQYF; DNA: TGTGCCAGCAGCGAGGCCCTGTGGGGGGATCCCACAGATACGCAGTATTTT
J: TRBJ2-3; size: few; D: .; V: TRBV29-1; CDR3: CSVVTDGGTDTQYF; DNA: TGCAGCGTTGTAACAGACGGAGGCACAGATACGCAGTATTTT
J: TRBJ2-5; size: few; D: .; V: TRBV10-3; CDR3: CAISESRASPQETQYF; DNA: TGTGCCATCAGTGAGTCACGAGCGTCACCCCAAGAGACCCAGTACTTC
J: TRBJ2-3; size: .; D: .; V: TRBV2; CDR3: CASSDPQYTDTQYF; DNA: TGTGCCAGCAGTGACCCCCAATACACAGATACGCAGTATTTT
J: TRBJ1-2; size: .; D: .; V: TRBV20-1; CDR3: CSAIGQFNYGYTF; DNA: TGCAGTGCTATCGGGCAGTTTAACTATGGCTACACCTTC
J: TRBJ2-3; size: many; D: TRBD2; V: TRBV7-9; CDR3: CASSSYNRASGRKNTQYF; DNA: TGTGCCAGCAGCTCCTACAACCGGGCTAGCGGGCGGAAGAATACGCAGTATTTT
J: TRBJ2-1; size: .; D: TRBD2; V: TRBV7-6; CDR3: CASSPGGPVENEQFF; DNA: TGTGCCAGCAGCCCGGGGGGGCCGGTGGAGAATGAGCAGTTCTTC
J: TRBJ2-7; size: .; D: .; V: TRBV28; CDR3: CASRPVGNEQYF; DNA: TGTGCCAGCAGGCCTGTCGGGAACGAGCAGTACTTC
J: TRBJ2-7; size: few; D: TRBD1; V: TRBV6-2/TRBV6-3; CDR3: CASSSAGGREQYF; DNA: TGTGCCAGCAGTTCGGCAGGGGGCCGGGAGCAGTACTTC
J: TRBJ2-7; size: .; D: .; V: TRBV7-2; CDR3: CASRGREQYF; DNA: TGTGCCAGCAGGGGGCGCGAGCAGTACTTC
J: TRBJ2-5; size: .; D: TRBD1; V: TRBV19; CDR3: CASQGQGGRETQYF; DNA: TGTGCCAGCCAAGGACAGGGGGGAAGAGAGACCCAGTACTTC
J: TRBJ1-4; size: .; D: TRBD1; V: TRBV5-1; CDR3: CASSYGTGTEKLFF; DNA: TGCGCCAGCAGCTACGGGACAGGGACTGAAAAACTGTTTTTT
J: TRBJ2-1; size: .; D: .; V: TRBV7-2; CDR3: CASSPRRQNNEQFF; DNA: TGTGCCAGCAGCCCCCGCCGGCAGAACAATGAGCAGTTCTTC
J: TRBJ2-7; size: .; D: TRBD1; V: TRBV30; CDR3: CAWEDRGSYEQYF; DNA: TGTGCCTGGGAGGACAGGGGATCTTACGAGCAGTACTTC